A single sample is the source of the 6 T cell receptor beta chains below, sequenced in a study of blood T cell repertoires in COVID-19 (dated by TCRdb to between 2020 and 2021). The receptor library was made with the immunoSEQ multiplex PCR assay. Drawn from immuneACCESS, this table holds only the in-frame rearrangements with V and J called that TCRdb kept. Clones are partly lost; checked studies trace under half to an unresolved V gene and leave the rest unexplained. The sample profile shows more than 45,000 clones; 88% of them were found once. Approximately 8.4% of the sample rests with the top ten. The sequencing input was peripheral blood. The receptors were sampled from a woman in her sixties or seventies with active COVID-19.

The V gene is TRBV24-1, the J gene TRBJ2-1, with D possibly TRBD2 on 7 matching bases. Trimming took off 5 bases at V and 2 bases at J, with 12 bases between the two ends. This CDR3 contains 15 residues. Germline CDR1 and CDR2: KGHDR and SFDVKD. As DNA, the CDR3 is TGTGCCACCAGTGTGGCGGGGGCGACCTACAATGAGCAGTTCTTC. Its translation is CATSVAGATYNEQFF.

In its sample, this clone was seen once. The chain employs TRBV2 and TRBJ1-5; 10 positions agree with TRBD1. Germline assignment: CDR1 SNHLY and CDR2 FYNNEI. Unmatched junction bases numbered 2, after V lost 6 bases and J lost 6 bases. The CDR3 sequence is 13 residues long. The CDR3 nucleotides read TGTGCCAGCAGCAGGACAGGGGGTCAGCCCCAGCATTTT. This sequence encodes CASSRTGGQPQHF. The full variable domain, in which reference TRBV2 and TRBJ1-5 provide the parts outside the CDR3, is EPEVTQTPSHQVTQMGQEVILRCVPISNHLYFYWYRQILGQKVEFLVSFYNNEISEKSEIFDDQFSVERPDGSNFTLKIRSTKLEDSAMYFCASSRTGGQPQHFGDGTRLSIL.

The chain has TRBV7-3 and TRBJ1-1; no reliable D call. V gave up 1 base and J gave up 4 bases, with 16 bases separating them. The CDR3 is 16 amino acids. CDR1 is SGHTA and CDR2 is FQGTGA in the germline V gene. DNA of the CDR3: TGTGCCAGCAGCTTAATGGGCGTGCGGGAGGGCACTGAAGCTTTCTTT. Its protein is CASSLMGVREGTEAFF.

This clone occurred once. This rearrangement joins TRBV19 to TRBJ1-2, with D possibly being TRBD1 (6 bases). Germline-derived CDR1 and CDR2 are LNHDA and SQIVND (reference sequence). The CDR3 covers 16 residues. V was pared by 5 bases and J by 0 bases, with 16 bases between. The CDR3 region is CASSVTTGKPNYGYTF. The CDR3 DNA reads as TGTGCCAGTAGTGTTACTACAGGGAAACCTAACTATGGCTACACCTTC.

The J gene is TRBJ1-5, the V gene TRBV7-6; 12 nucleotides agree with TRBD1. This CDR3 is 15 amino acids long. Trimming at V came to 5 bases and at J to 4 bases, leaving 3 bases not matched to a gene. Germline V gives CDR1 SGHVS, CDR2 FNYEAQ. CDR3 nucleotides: TGTGCCAGCAGCGTGGGACAGGGGGCGAATCAGCCCCAGCATTTT. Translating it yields CASSVGQGANQPQHF.

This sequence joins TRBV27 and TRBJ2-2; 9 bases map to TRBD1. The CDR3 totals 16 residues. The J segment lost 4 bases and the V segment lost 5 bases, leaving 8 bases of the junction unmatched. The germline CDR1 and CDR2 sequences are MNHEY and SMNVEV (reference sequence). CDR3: CASSRTGGAGTGELFF. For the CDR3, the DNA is TGTGCCAGCAGTCGTACAGGGGGCGCGGGCACCGGGGAGCTGTTTTTT.